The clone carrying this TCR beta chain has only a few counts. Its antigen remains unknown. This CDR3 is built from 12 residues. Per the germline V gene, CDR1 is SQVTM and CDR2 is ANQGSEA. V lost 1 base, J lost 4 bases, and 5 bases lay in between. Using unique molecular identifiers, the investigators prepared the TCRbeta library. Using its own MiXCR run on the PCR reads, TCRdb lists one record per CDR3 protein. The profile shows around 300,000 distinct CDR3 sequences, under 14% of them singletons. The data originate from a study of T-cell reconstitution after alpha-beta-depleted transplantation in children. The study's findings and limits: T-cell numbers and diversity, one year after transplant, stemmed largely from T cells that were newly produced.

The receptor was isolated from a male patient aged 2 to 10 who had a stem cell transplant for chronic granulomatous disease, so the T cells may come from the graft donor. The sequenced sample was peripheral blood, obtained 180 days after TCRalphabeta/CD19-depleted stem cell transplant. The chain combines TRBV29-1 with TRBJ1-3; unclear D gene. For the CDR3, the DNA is TGCAGCGTTGAAGCCTCGGGAAACACCATATATTTT. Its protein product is CSVEASGNTIYF.